These 16 T cell receptor beta chains were sequenced from one sample in a study of blood T cell repertoires in COVID-19. Produced via immunoSEQ multiplex PCR; TCRdb's table is partial and in-frame only. The sample has about 70,000 clones; approximately 82% are singletons. Sequenced material: peripheral blood. The receptor set was obtained from a woman of 80 years or more with acute or convalescent COVID-19.

As DNA, the CDR3 is TGTGCCAGCAGCCAAGAGTTCTACATAGGACAGGGGGCCTACGAGCAGTACTTC. Translating gives CASSQEFYIGQGAYEQYF. The chain joins TRBV14 to TRBJ2-7; TRBD1 matches at 10 bases. This CDR3 is 18 amino acids long. With 0 bases clipped from V and 2 bases from J, the junction kept 10 bases outside the gene matches. CDR1 SGHDN and CDR2 FVKESK come from the germline V gene.

V is TRBV5-6 and J is TRBJ1-1; 9 bases align to TRBD1. Germline-derived CDR1 and CDR2 are SGHDT and YYEEEE. V gave up 0 bases and J gave up 2 bases; unmatched junction bases: 2. This CDR3 region has 15 residues. As DNA, the CDR3 is TGTGCCAGCAGCTTGGGGGACAGGGACAACACTGAAGCTTTCTTT. It specifies CASSLGDRDNTEAFF.

This clone has only a few counts. V is TRBV3-1 (or the pseudogene TRBV3-2) and J is TRBJ2-2; 8 nucleotides agree with TRBD1. The CDR3 totals 15 residues. Germline trimming cut 1 base from V and 8 bases from J; bases unmatched to any gene: 6. Germline assignment: CDR1 LGHDT and CDR2 YNNKEL (reference sequence). The CDR3 coding sequence is TGTGCCAGCAGCCAAGTGCCAGGGGGCTTTGGGGAGCTGTTTTTT. Encoded protein: CASSQVPGGFGELFF.

Of note for this clone: An end of the junction differs from the germline gene, which may be a read error. V usage is TRBV7-7 and J usage is TRBJ2-2; 7 nucleotides align to TRBD1. Germline CDR1 reads SSHAT; CDR2 reads FNYEAQ (reference sequence). This CDR3 comprises 14 residues. The CDR3 sequence is CASTSRGITGELFF. Here the CDR3 DNA reads TGTGCTAGCACCTCCAGGGGGATCACCGGGGAGCTGTTTTTT.

The chain recombines TRBV6-5 with TRBJ1-3; TRBD1 matches at 8 bases. CDR1 is MNHEY, CDR2 SVGAGI, per germline. V lost 4 bases, J lost 5 bases, and 7 bases stayed unmatched. This CDR3 spans 15 amino acids. The CDR3 DNA reads as TGTGCCAGCAGTTCACCCGGGACAGGACGAAACACCATATATTTT. This sequence encodes CASSSPGTGRNTIYF.

The rearrangement uses TRBV6-6 and TRBJ1-1; the D is unclear. Germline loops: CDR1 MNHNY, CDR2 SVGAGI (reference sequence). V lost 3 bases and J lost 0, with 8 bases in between. The CDR3 totals 14 residues. The DNA of the CDR3 is TGTGCCAGCAGTTATGAGAGGGTGAACACTGAAGCTTTCTTT. Translating gives CASSYERVNTEAFF.

The gene calls are TRBV30 and TRBJ1-3; the D gene is possibly TRBD1 (5 bases). Trimming cost V 7 bases and J 2 bases, with 15 bases left between them. This CDR3 has 14 residues. In germline, CDR1 is GTSNPN, CDR2 SVGIG (reference sequence). CDR3 protein: CASGRGEAGNTIYF. The DNA of the CDR3 is TGTGCCTCCGGCCGGGGGGAAGCTGGAAACACCATATATTTT.

The rearrangement joins TRBV4-1 to TRBJ2-5; D might be TRBD2 (5 bases). V was clipped by 0 bases and J by 6 bases, with 11 bases between them. Germline values: CDR1 MGHRA, CDR2 YSYEKL. CDR3 length: 14 residues. This CDR3 reads CASSQDRDGQTQYF. As DNA, the CDR3 is TGCGCCAGCAGCCAAGATCGGGATGGACAGACCCAGTACTTC.

The CDR3 loop is CASSLGPAGGQETQYF. The CDR3 DNA sequence: TGCGCCAGCAGCTTGGGCCCAGCGGGGGGCCAAGAGACCCAGTACTTC. The chain is built from TRBV5-1 and TRBJ2-5, with 9 bases fitting TRBD2. CDR3 length: 16 amino acids. Germline lookup yields CDR1 SGHRS and CDR2 YFSETQ. The V and J ends lost 0 bases and 1 base, in that order; junction bases with no gene match: 4. Full variable domain (remainder filled in from reference TRBV5-1 and TRBJ2-5): KAGVTQTPRYLIKTRGQQVTLSCSPISGHRSVSWYQQTPGQGLQFLFEYFSETQRNKGNFPGRFSGRQFSNSRSEMNVSTLELGDSALYLCASSLGPAGGQETQYFGPGTRLLVL.

The chain has TRBV6-5 and TRBJ1-5, with 10 bases fitting TRBD1. J gave up 2 bases and V 6 bases, and 4 bases lay outside the gene matches. Germline CDR1 reads MNHEY; CDR2 reads SVGAGI. The CDR3 is made up of 15 amino acids. CDR3 coding DNA: TGTGCCAGCAGGGGGGACAGGGGAGGCAATCAGCCCCAGCATTTT. This gives the protein CASRGDRGGNQPQHF.

The chain is built from TRBV4-1 and TRBJ1-1; 7 positions agree with TRBD1. V shed 1 base and J 1 base; nucleotides not matched to a gene: 3. The CDR3 covers 15 residues. The V gene's germline CDR1 is MGHRA and CDR2 YSYEKL. Here the CDR3 DNA reads TGCGCCAGCAGCCAAGCTGGGACAGCGAACACTGAAGCTTTCTTT. Protein sequence: CASSQAGTANTEAFF.

V is TRBV2 and J is TRBJ2-7, with 8 bases lining up with TRBD1. The CDR3 consists of 15 residues. Trimming removed 6 bases from V and 0 bases from J; junction bases left unmatched: 7. Germline CDR1 and CDR2: SNHLY and FYNNEI. The CDR3 bases are TGTGCCAGCAGCCAAGGACAGGGACGCTCCTACGAGCAGTACTTC. Translated: CASSQGQGRSYEQYF.

The rearrangement links TRBV27 to TRBJ2-7; TRBD1 matches at 7 bases. Germline loops: CDR1 MNHEY, CDR2 SMNVEV (reference sequence). This CDR3 spans 17 amino acids. V trimming: 1 base; J trimming: 3 bases; junction bases outside the gene matches: 12. In DNA form, the CDR3 reads TGTGCCAGCAGTTTATGGCCCCCGACAGGGCAGGTCTACGAGCAGTACTTC. It yields the protein CASSLWPPTGQVYEQYF.

The chain joins TRBV3-1 (or the pseudogene TRBV3-2) to TRBJ1-1, with D maybe TRBD1 (5 bases). Trimming pared 3 bases from V and 9 bases from J, leaving 20 bases between. The CDR3 is 15 residues long. Per the germline V gene, CDR1 is LGHDT and CDR2 is YNNKEL (reference sequence). The CDR3 DNA reads TGTGCCAGCAGCCATGCGCGCGGGGCGAGAGGGAAAGCTTTCTTT. This gives the protein CASSHARGARGKAFF.

CDR3 in amino acids: CASSPKQGSLAYNEQFF. The CDR3 coding sequence is TGCGCCAGCAGCCCCAAACAGGGCAGCTTAGCCTACAATGAGCAGTTCTTC. This chain uses TRBV5-1 with TRBJ2-1; possible D gene TRBD1, 6 bases. CDR1 and CDR2 from the germline V gene are SGHRS and YFSETQ. With 4 bases removed from V and 2 bases from J, the gap between germline ends came to 19 bases. The CDR3 has 17 amino acids.

The genes are TRBV10-2 and TRBJ2-1, with 8 bases identical to TRBD2. The CDR3 spans 14 residues. V lost 10 bases and J lost 4; bases outside the gene matches: 9. Germline V gives CDR1 WSHSY, CDR2 SAAADI. Written as DNA, the CDR3 is TGCGCCACCTGTAAACTAGCGGAGTACAATGAGCAGTTCTTC. Protein: CATCKLAEYNEQFF.